The 20 T cell receptor beta chains presented below share a single source sample, sequenced in a study of neoadjuvant anti-PD-1 for oral cavity cancer. Clones were read by immunoSEQ multiplex PCR, and TCRdb kept only the in-frame ones, dropping some. The sample shows around 81,000 clones, under 90% of them seen only once. This sample comprised PBMCs, obtained before nivolumab (anti-PD-1) treatment. The receptors were sampled from a person between 40 and 85 years old with oral cavity squamous cell carcinoma.

The V gene is TRBV5-4, the J gene TRBJ1-1, with D possibly being TRBD1 (6 bases). This CDR3 region has 15 residues. V lost 3 bases to trimming and J lost 1 base, with 13 bases between them. Germline V gives CDR1 SGHNT, CDR2 YYREEE (reference sequence). The CDR3 reads CASSSATTGNTEAFF. The CDR3 nucleotides are TGTGCCAGCAGCTCCGCAACGACAGGGAACACTGAAGCTTTCTTT.

The CDR3 DNA reads TGTGCCAGCAGTTTACTTTGGGGGGCGCAAGTAGGTTACACCTTC. This gives the protein CASSLLWGAQVGYTF. The chain has TRBV28 and TRBJ1-2, with D possibly matching TRBD1 (6 bases). This CDR3 comprises 15 residues. Trimming pared 2 bases from V and 11 bases from J, leaving 21 bases between. CDR1 is MDHEN, CDR2 SYDVKM, per germline.

This clone was detected a few times. V gene TRBV9 combines with J gene TRBJ2-1; 7 positions match TRBD1. CDR1 and CDR2 from the germline V gene are SGDLS and YYNGEE. This CDR3 has 16 amino acids. V gave up 0 bases and J gave up 2 bases; unmatched junction bases: 5. CDR3 DNA sequence: TGTGCCAGCAGCGTAGAAGGGGGCCTCACCTACAATGAGCAGTTCTTC. Residues: CASSVEGGLTYNEQFF. Variable domain in full (rest from reference TRBV9 and TRBJ2-1): DSGVTQTPKHLITATGQRVTLRCSPRSGDLSVYWYQQSLDQGLQFLIQYYNGEERAKGNILERFSAQQFPDLHSELNLSSLELGDSALYFCASSVEGGLTYNEQFFGPGTRLTVL.

This chain links TRBV19 with TRBJ2-2; D unresolved. The germline V and J ends were trimmed by 7 bases and 1 base, with 10 bases remaining between them. Germline CDR1 reads LNHDA; CDR2 reads SQIVND (reference sequence). The CDR3 runs 14 residues. In nucleotides, the CDR3 is TGTGCCAGTAATGACCGTTTGAACACCGGGGAGCTGTTTTTT. This gives the protein CASNDRLNTGELFF.

V is TRBV6-5 and J is TRBJ2-7, with D hard to call. This CDR3 is built from 11 residues. Trimming cost V 6 bases and J 6 bases, with 9 bases left between them. The V gene's germline CDR1 is MNHEY and CDR2 SVGAGI. CDR3 sequence reads: CASRHVGEQYF. Here the CDR3 DNA reads TGTGCCAGCAGACACGTGGGCGAGCAGTACTTC.

The chain joins TRBV2 to TRBJ1-2; no clear D. The V end lost 3 bases, the J end lost 2 bases, and 7 bases lay between the germline ends. The germline V gene has CDR1 SNHLY and CDR2 FYNNEI. The CDR3 extends over 13 amino acids. The CDR3 protein is CASSDRGNYGYTF. The CDR3 DNA sequence: TGTGCCAGCAGTGACAGAGGAAACTATGGCTACACCTTC.

Worth noting for this clone: The same CDR3 is also encoded by other DNA sequences in this sample. The CDR3 DNA sequence: TGTGCCAGCACTACAGGGTCAAATCAGCCCCAGCATTTT. It yields the protein CASTTGSNQPQHF. J is TRBJ1-5 and V is TRBV6-5; D is perhaps TRBD1 (6 bases). This CDR3 has 13 amino acids. The germline gives CDR1 MNHEY, CDR2 SVGAGI. Trimming shortened V by 7 bases and J by 4 bases, and 11 bases separated the two germline ends.

The CDR3 region is CASSHGDLIPFF. The CDR3, as DNA: TGCGCCAGCAGCCATGGAGACCTTATACCGTTCTTC. The chain recombines TRBV4-1 with TRBJ2-1; no clear D. Trimming took off 3 bases at V and 15 bases at J, with 15 bases between the two ends. This CDR3 spans 12 amino acids. CDR1 is MGHRA, CDR2 YSYEKL, per germline.

The V and J genes are TRBV30 and TRBJ1-1; a possible D gene is TRBD1 (6 bases). Trimming cost V 3 bases and J 1 base, with 9 bases left between them. In germline, CDR1 is GTSNPN, CDR2 SVGIG (reference sequence). CDR3 size: 13 residues. The CDR3 DNA follows: TGTGCCTGGAGCCTCAGGGGGAACACTGAAGCTTTCTTT. Amino acid sequence: CAWSLRGNTEAFF.

The chain links TRBV6-1 to TRBJ1-2; perhaps TRBD1 as D (5 bases). With 3 bases removed from V and 2 bases from J, the gap between germline ends came to 10 bases. This CDR3 contains 14 residues. CDR1 is MNHNS and CDR2 is SASEGT in the germline V gene. CDR3 region: CASSEVGGNYGYTF. The CDR3 DNA sequence: TGTGCCAGCAGTGAGGTCGGGGGAAACTATGGCTACACCTTC.

The J gene is TRBJ1-1, the V gene TRBV4-1; maybe TRBD1 (5 bases). CDR1 and CDR2 from the germline V gene are MGHRA and YSYEKL. CDR3 length: 19 amino acids. Trimming pared 3 bases from V and 1 base from J, leaving 24 bases between. DNA for the CDR3: TGCGCCAGCAGCCAGGGGGGAATGGTCCCAGGGCAGGAGAACACTGAAGCTTTCTTT. Its protein is CASSQGGMVPGQENTEAFF.

The gene calls are TRBV30 and TRBJ2-7; no reliable D call. Germline assignment: CDR1 GTSNPN and CDR2 SVGIG (reference sequence). The CDR3 extends over 13 amino acids. With 0 bases removed from V and 2 bases from J, the gap between germline ends came to 8 bases. The CDR3 DNA reads TGTGCCTGGAGTGTGTACAGTACCTACGAGCAGTACTTC. It codes for CAWSVYSTYEQYF.

The CDR3 DNA reads as TGTGCCTGGAGTGCCCCAGGTCAGCCCCAGCATTTT. It specifies CAWSAPGQPQHF. The chain joins TRBV30 to TRBJ1-5; D unresolved. CDR1 is GTSNPN, CDR2 SVGIG, per germline (reference sequence). CDR3 length equals 12 residues. V dropped 1 base and J dropped 6 bases, with 7 bases sitting between them. Together with reference TRBV30 and TRBJ1-5, the CDR3 gives the full variable domain: SQTIHQWPATLVQPVGSPLSLECTVEGTSNPNLYWYRQAAGRGLQLLFYSVGIGQISSEVPQNLSASRPQDRQFILSSKKLLLSDSGFYLCAWSAPGQPQHFGDGTRLSIL.

The chain employs TRBV5-6 and TRBJ2-1, with 11 bases matching TRBD2. The trim removed 3 bases at V and 7 bases at J, leaving 9 bases unmatched. The CDR3 is 16 amino acids. The germline gives CDR1 SGHDT, CDR2 YYEEEE. The CDR3 region has the DNA TGTGCCAGCAGCTCGAACCCGGGACTAGCGGTTAATGAGCAGTTCTTC. Amino acids: CASSSNPGLAVNEQFF.

This chain links TRBV21-1 with TRBJ1-1; the listed D gene, TRBD1, was not tested against the DNA. TRBV21-1 is designated a pseudogene. The CDR3 is made up of 14 amino acids. CDR3 bases: TGTGCCAGCCACGACAGGGCCGGCTCCACTGAAGCTTTCTTT. As protein: CASHDRAGSTEAFF.

The chain recombines TRBV7-9 with TRBJ2-6; D may match TRBD1 or TRBD2 (5 bases each). The germline V gene has CDR1 SEHNR and CDR2 FQNEAQ (reference sequence). This CDR3 has 15 amino acids. V lost 3 bases and J lost 6, with 12 bases in between. CDR3 in amino acids: CASSFGAASANVLTF. The CDR3 nucleotides are TGTGCCAGCAGCTTCGGGGCGGCATCGGCCAACGTCCTGACTTTC.

The genes are TRBV6-5 and TRBJ2-5; D is possibly TRBD1 (6 bases). CDR1 is MNHEY, CDR2 SVGAGI, per germline. The V end was cut by 5 bases, the J end by 5 bases, with 15 bases between. The CDR3 spans 14 residues. CDR3 protein: CASSPGGQWETQYF. The CDR3 bases are TGTGCCAGCAGTCCCGGTGGACAGTGGGAGACCCAGTACTTC.

V is TRBV27 and J is TRBJ2-7; 7 bases line up with TRBD2. The CDR3 sequence is 15 residues long. Germline V gene data show CDR1 as MNHEY and CDR2 as SMNVEV (reference sequence). The V gene end was trimmed by 0 bases and the J gene end by 6 bases; junction bases not matched to a gene: 8. CDR3 residues: CASSLSLLAASEQYF. The DNA for the CDR3 is TGTGCCAGCAGTTTATCGCTCCTAGCGGCTAGCGAGCAGTACTTC.

This chain's CDR3 is CASSRVPSSGRTNEQFF. Written as DNA, the CDR3 is TGTGCCAGCTCACGAGTCCCTTCTAGCGGGAGGACCAATGAGCAGTTCTTC. The chain recombines TRBV18 with TRBJ2-1, with 11 bases aligning to TRBD2. The CDR3 totals 17 residues. Trimming at V came to 4 bases and at J to 6 bases, leaving 11 bases not matched to a gene. Germline lookup yields CDR1 KGHSH and CDR2 LQKENI.

The rearrangement uses TRBV29-1 and TRBJ1-2; a weak D match, TRBD1 (5 bases). CDR1 is SQVTM, CDR2 ANQGSEA, per germline. The CDR3 is made up of 15 amino acids. The ends were cut back, 6 bases at V and 1 base at J, with 18 bases in the middle. CDR3 coding DNA: TGCAGCGTGGATCCTCGAGGGGCTTATAACTATGGCTACACCTTC. Protein: CSVDPRGAYNYGYTF.